The present entry profiles one TCR beta chain with its context. Source study methods: Amplification with reference gene primers provided the estimates of nucleated cell counts. TCRdb keeps only in-frame clones here, not all; method: immunoSEQ multiplex PCR. V and J calls and clone size are copied from that table; D and trimming were computed from the DNA. The sample consists of around 140,000 clones, approximately 84% of them appearing once. This record belongs to a study of blood T cell repertoires in COVID-19. Study as a whole: The United States, Italy and Spain were the sources of the acute and convalescent COVID-19 samples. Nucleic acid was either cDNA or gDNA, and it came from T cells, B-cell-depleted T cells, or PBMCs.

The CDR3 runs to 13 residues. Germline CDR1 reads SNHLY; CDR2 reads FYNNEI. V shed 5 bases, J shed 4 bases, and the junction held 2 bases outside the gene matches. Source material: peripheral blood. The chain recombines TRBV2 with TRBJ1-1; the match to TRBD1 covers 9 bases. The TCR comes from a woman aged 80 or over with acute or convalescent COVID-19. In DNA, the CDR3 is TGTGCCAGCAGTTTACAGGGGGCCACTGAAGCTTTCTTT. It yields the protein CASSLQGATEAFF.